A single sample gave rise to the 5 T cell receptor beta chains below, sequenced in a study of vaccination and CD4 T cells after COVID-19. Indicated treatment: roughly ten-day PBMC culture with coronavirus spike peptide pools or control peptides (ViraFEST assay). Cultured CD4+ T cells had their DNA profiled by the Oncomine TCR Beta short-read assay. Using its own MiXCR run on the PCR reads, TCRdb lists one record per CDR3 protein. The repertoire consists of 15,000 to 20,000 distinct CDR3 sequences, with about half occurring once and the leading ten covering less than 15%. No cognate antigen is known for these TCRs. What was sequenced was CD4+ T cells from blood, cultured in vitro. These receptors were taken from a human donor who had recovered from COVID-19.

The chain recombines TRBV2 with TRBJ1-1; 10 nucleotides match TRBD1. Germline V gene sequence: CDR1 SNHLY, CDR2 FYNNEI. The CDR3 runs to 17 residues. Trimming cost V 1 base and J 5 bases; bases outside gene matches: 10. This CDR3 reads CASSEGTGGPETTEAFF. In DNA, the CDR3 is TGTGCCAGCAGTGAAGGGACAGGGGGGCCTGAGACTACTGAAGCTTTCTTT.

This clonotype has more than one count but fewer than ten. The chain links TRBV6-1 to TRBJ2-3, with 8 bases identical to TRBD1. CDR1 and CDR2 from the germline V gene are MNHNS and SASEGT. This CDR3 has 15 amino acids. The V gene end was trimmed by 6 bases and the J gene end by 2 bases; junction bases not matched to a gene: 7. CDR3 nucleotide sequence: TGTGCCAGCAGCCTAGACAGGGGCAACACAGATACGCAGTATTTT. Protein product: CASSLDRGNTDTQYF.

CDR3 sequence (DNA): TGTGCCAGCAGCCCCGGCCAGGGACTCTACGAGCAGTACTTC. It encodes CASSPGQGLYEQYF. The V call is TRBV6-1, the J call TRBJ2-7, with D possibly being TRBD2 (6 bases). The ends were cut back, 6 bases at V and 3 bases at J, with 15 bases in the middle. CDR1 and CDR2 (germline): MNHNS, SASEGT. The CDR3 has 14 residues.

The chain uses TRBV5-4 and TRBJ1-5, with D perhaps TRBD1 (6 bases). Germline V gives CDR1 SGHNT, CDR2 YYREEE (reference sequence). This CDR3 has 14 amino acids. V was cut by 4 bases and J by 0 bases, with 8 bases left in between. The CDR3 loop is CASSLDSSNQPQHF. The CDR3, as DNA: TGTGCCAGCAGCCTGGACAGTAGCAATCAGCCCCAGCATTTT.

CDR3 region: CASSLRPHHRSEAFF. As DNA, the CDR3 is TGTGCCAGCAGCCTACGGCCTCACCACCGCAGTGAAGCTTTCTTT. J is TRBJ1-1 and V is TRBV12-3 or TRBV12-4; D ambiguous. V lost 6 bases and J lost 7, with 21 bases in between. This CDR3 has 15 amino acids.